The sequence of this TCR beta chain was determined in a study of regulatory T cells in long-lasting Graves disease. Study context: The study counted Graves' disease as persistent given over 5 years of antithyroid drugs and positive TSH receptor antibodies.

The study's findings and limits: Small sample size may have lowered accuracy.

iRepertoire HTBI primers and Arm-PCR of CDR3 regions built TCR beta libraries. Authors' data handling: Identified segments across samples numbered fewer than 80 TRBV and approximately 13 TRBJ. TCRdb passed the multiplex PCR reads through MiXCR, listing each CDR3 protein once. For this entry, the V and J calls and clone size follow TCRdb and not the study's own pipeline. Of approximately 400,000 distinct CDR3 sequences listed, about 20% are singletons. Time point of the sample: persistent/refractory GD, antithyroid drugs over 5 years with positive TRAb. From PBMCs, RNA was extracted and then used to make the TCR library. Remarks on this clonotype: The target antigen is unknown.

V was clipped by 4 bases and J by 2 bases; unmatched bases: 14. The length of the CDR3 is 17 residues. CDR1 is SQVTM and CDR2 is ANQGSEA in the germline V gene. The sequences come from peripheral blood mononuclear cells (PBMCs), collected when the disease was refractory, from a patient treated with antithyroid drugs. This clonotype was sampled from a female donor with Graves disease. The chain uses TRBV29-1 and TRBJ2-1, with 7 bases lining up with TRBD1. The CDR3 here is CSVVFPTGVQTYNEQFF. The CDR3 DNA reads TGCAGCGTTGTTTTTCCCACAGGGGTGCAAACCTACAATGAGCAGTTCTTC.